This T cell receptor (beta chain) was captured by sequencing in a study of cytomegalovirus exposure and HLA in healthy donors. The trim removed 4 bases at V and 4 bases at J, leaving 8 bases unmatched. The CDR3 length is 15 residues. From germline, CDR1 is SGHRS and CDR2 YFSETQ. PCR employed 60 Vbeta and 13 Jbeta primers. In the original processing: Unique TCR beta chains totaled roughly 79 million in a later count, with around 11 million of them shared. Produced via immunoSEQ multiplex PCR; TCRdb's table is partial and in-frame only. The V and J calls and clone size were taken over from that table, and D and trimming were inferred from the DNA. The repertoire holds hundreds of thousands of clones, with 77% as singletons.

This TCR came from a woman in her fifties or sixties in good health and CMV-seropositive. The sample was PBMCs. The V call is TRBV5-1, the J call TRBJ2-5; TRBD2 matches 9 bases. DNA for the CDR3: TGCGCCAGCAGCCCTAGGACTAGCGCAGGAGAGACCCAGTACTTC. Its translation is CASSPRTSAGETQYF.